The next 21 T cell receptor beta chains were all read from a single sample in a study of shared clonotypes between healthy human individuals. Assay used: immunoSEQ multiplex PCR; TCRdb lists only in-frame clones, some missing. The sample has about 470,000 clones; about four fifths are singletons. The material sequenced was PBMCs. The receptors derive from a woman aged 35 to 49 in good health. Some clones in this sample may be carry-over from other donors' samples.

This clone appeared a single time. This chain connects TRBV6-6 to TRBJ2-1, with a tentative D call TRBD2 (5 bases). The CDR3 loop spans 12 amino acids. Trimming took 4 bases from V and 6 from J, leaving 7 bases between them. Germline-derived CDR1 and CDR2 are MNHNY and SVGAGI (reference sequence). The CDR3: CASSSRANEQFF. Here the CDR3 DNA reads TGTGCCAGCAGTTCGAGGGCCAATGAGCAGTTCTTC.

DNA of the CDR3: TGTGCCTGGAGTGTACGCCCCCGCGGCTACACCTTC. This translates into CAWSVRPRGYTF. The gene calls are TRBV30 and TRBJ1-2; no reliable D call. Trimming shortened V by 0 bases and J by 8 bases, and 10 bases separated the two germline ends. From germline, CDR1 is GTSNPN and CDR2 SVGIG (reference sequence). The length of the CDR3 is 12 residues.

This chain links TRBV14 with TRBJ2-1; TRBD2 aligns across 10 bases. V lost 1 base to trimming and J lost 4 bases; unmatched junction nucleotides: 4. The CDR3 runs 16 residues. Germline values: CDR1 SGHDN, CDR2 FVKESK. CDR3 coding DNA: TGTGCCAGCAGCCAAGGAAGGACTAGCGGATACAATGAGCAGTTCTTC. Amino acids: CASSQGRTSGYNEQFF.

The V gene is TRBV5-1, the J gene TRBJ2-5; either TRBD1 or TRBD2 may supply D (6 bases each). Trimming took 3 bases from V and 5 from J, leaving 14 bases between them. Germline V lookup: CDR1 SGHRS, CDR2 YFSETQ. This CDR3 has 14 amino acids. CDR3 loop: CASSWGAGFETQYF. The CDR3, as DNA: TGCGCCAGCAGCTGGGGGGCAGGGTTTGAGACCCAGTACTTC.

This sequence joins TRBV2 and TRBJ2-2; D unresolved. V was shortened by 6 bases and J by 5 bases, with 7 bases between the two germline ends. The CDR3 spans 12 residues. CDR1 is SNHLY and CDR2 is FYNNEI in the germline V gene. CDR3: CASRAGTGELFF. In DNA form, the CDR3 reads TGTGCCAGCAGGGCTGGGACCGGGGAGCTGTTTTTT.

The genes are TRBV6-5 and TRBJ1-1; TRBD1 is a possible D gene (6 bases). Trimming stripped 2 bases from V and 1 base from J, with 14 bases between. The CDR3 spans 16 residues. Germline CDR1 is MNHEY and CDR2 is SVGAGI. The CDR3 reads CASSYRAGAANTEAFF. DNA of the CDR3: TGTGCCAGCAGTTACAGGGCGGGGGCGGCGAACACTGAAGCTTTCTTT.

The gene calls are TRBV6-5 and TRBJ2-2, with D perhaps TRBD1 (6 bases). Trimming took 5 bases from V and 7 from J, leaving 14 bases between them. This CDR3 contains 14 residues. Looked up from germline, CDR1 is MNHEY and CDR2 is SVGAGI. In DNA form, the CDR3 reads TGTGCCAGCAGTGCCAGACAGGCTGGCGGGGAGCTGTTTTTT. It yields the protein CASSARQAGGELFF.

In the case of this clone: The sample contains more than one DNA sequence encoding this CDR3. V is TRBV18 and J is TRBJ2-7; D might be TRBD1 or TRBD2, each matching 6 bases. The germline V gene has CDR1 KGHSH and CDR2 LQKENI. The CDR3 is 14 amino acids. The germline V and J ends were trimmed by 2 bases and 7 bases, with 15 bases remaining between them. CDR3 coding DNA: TGTGCCAGCTCACCATTCGACGGGGGCTATGAGCAGTACTTC. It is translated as CASSPFDGGYEQYF. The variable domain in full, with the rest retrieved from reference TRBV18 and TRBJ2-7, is NAGVMQNPRHLVRRRGQEARLRCSPMKGHSHVYWYRQLPEEGLKFMVYLQKENIIDESGMPKERFSAEFPKEGPSILRIQQVVRGDSAAYFCASSPFDGGYEQYFGPGTRLTVT.

CDR3 loop: CASSMWSGRAQIDTQYF. DNA of the CDR3: TGCGCCAGCAGCATGTGGAGCGGGAGGGCCCAGATAGATACGCAGTATTTT. The rearrangement uses TRBV5-1 and TRBJ2-3; 10 nucleotides agree with TRBD2. Germline V CDR1 and CDR2: SGHRS, YFSETQ. V lost 4 bases and J lost 5; bases outside the gene matches: 13. The CDR3 sequence is 17 residues long.

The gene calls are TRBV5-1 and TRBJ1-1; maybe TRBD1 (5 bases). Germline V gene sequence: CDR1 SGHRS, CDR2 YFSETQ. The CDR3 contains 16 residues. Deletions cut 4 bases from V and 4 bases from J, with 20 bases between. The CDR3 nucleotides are TGCGCCAGCAGCCCCAGTTCAGGTCCAGGGAGCACTGAAGCTTTCTTT. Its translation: CASSPSSGPGSTEAFF.

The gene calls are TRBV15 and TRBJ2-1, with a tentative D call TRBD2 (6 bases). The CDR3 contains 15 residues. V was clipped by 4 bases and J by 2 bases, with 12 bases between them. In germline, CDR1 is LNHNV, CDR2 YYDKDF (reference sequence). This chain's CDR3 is CATSTEGNTYNEQFF. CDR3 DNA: TGTGCCACCAGCACGGAGGGTAATACCTACAATGAGCAGTTCTTC.

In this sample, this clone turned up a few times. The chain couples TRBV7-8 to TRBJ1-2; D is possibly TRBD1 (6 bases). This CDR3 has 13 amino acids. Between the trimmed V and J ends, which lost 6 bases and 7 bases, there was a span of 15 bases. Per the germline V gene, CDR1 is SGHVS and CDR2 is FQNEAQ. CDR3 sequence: CASRKQGMIGYTF. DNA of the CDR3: TGTGCCAGCAGAAAACAGGGTATGATTGGCTACACCTTC.

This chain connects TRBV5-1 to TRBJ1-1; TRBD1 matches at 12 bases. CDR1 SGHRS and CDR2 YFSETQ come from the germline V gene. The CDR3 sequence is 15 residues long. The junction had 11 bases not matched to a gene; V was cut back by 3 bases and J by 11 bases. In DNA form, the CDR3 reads TGCGCCAGCAGCTGGGGGACAGGGGGCCTTTTACTTGCTTTCTTT. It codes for CASSWGTGGLLLAFF.

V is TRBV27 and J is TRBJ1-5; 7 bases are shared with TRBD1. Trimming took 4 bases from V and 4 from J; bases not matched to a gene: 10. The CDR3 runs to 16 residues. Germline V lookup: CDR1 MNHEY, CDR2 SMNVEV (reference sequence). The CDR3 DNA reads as TGTGCCAGCAGTTCCCTAAAAGGACAGGAGAATCAGCCCCAGCATTTT. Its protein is CASSSLKGQENQPQHF.

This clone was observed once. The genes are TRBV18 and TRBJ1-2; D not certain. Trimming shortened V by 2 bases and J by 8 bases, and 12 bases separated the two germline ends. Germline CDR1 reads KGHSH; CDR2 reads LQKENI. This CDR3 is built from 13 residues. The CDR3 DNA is TGTGCCAGCTCACCAAGGCAGGAGGACGGCTACACCTTC. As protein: CASSPRQEDGYTF.

In DNA, the CDR3 is TGTGCCAGCATCGGACTAGCGGGACCCTACGAGCAGTACTTC. Translation gives CASIGLAGPYEQYF. The V gene is TRBV2, the J gene TRBJ2-7; TRBD2 matches at 12 bases. CDR1 SNHLY and CDR2 FYNNEI come from the germline V gene. The junction had 3 bases not matched to a gene; V was cut back by 7 bases and J by 2 bases. This CDR3 has 14 residues. Supplemented by reference TRBV2 and TRBJ2-7, the full variable domain reads EPEVTQTPSHQVTQMGQEVILRCVPISNHLYFYWYRQILGQKVEFLVSFYNNEISEKSEIFDDQFSVERPDGSNFTLKIRSTKLEDSAMYFCASIGLAGPYEQYFGPGTRLTVT.

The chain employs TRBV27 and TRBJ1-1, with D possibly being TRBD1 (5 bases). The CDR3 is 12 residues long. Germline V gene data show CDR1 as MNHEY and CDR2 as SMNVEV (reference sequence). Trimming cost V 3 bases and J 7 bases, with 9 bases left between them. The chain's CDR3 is CASSFLQGEAFF. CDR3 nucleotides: TGTGCCAGCAGTTTCCTTCAGGGTGAAGCTTTCTTT.

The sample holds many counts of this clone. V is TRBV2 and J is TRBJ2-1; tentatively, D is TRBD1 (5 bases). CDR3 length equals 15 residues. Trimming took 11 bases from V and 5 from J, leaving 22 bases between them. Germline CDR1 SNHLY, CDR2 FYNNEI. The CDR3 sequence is CALFPAGNLHNEQFF. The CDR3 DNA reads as TGTGCCCTCTTTCCCGCAGGGAACCTTCACAATGAGCAGTTCTTC.

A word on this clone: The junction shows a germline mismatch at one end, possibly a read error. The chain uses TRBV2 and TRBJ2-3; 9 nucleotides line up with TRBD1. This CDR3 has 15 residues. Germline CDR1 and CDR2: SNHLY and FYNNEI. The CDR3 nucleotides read TGTGCCAGCAGTGAATGGGGACAGGGTGAGGGAGCCGCGGATTTT. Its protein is CASSEWGQGEGAADF.

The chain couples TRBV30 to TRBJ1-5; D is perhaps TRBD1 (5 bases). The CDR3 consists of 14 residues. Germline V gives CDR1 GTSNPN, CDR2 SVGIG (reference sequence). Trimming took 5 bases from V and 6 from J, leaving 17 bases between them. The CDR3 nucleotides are TGTGCCTGGGGGTATGGGGGGTCAATTCAGCCCCAGCATTTT. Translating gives CAWGYGGSIQPQHF.

CDR3 protein: CASSPHGVTEAFF. The CDR3, as DNA: TGTGCCAGCAGTCCCCACGGGGTCACTGAAGCTTTCTTT. The genes are TRBV28 and TRBJ1-1; unclear D gene. In germline, CDR1 is MDHEN, CDR2 SYDVKM. The CDR3 contains 13 residues. V was shortened by 5 bases and J by 4 bases, with 11 bases between the two germline ends. The full variable domain, with the rest looked up from reference TRBV28 and TRBJ1-1, is DVKVTQSSRYLVKRTGEKVFLECVQDMDHENMFWYRQDPGLGLRLIYFSYDVKMKEKGDIPEGYSVSREKKERFSLILESASTNQTSMYLCASSPHGVTEAFFGQGTRLTVV.